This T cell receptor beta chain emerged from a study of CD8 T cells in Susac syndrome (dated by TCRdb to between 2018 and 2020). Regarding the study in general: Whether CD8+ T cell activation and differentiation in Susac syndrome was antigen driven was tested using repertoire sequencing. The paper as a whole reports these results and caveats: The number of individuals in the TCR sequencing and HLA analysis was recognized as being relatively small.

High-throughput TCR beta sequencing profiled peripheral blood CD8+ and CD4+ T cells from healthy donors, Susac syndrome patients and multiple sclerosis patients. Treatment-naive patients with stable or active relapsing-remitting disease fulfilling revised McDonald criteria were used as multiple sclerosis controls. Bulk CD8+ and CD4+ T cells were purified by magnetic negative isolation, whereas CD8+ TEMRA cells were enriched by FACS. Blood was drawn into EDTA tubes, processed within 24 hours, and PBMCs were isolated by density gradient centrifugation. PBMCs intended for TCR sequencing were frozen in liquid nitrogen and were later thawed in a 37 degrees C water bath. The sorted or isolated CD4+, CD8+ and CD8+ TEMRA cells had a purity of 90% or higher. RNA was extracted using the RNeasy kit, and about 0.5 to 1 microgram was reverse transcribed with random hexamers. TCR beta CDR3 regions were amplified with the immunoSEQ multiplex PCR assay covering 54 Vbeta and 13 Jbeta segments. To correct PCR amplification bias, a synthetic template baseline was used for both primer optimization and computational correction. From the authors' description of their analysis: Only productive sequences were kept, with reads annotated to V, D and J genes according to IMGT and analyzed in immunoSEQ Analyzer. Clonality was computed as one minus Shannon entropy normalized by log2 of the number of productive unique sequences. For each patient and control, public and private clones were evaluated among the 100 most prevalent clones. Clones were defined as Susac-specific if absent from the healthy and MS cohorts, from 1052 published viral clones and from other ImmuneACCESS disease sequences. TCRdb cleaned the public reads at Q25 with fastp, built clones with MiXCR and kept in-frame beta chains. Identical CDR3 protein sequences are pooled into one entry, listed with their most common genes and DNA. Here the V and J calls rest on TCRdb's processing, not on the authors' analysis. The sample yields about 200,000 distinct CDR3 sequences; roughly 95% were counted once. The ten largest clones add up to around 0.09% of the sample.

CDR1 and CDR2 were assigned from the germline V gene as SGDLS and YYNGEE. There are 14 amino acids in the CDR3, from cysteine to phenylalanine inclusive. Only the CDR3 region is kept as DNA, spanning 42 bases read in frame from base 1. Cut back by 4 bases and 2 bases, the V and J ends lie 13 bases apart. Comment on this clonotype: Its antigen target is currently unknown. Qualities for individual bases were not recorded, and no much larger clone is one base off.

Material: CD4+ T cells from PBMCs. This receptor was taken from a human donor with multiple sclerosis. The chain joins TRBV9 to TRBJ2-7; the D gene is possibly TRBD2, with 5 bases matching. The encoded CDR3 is CASSPLLETYEQYF. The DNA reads TGTGCCAGCAGCCCCCTACTAGAGACCTACGAGCAGTACTTC.